The 6 T cell receptor beta chains below come from one sample, sequenced in a study of blood T cell repertoires in COVID-19. TCRdb keeps only in-frame clones here, not all; method: immunoSEQ multiplex PCR. The sample records 200,000 to 250,000 clones, about 80% being singletons. Sequenced sample: PBMCs or T cells enriched from blood (not recorded which). Receptors were obtained from a man aged 55 to 70 who had recovered from COVID-19.

This clone was observed a handful of times. This chain connects TRBV3-1 (or the pseudogene TRBV3-2) to TRBJ1-1, with D unclear. The germline V and J ends were trimmed by 0 bases and 8 bases, with 16 bases remaining between them. The CDR3 has 15 amino acids. CDR1 and CDR2 (germline): LGHDT, YNNKEL (reference sequence). CDR3 region: CASSQDKRLSVEAFF. Written as DNA, the CDR3 is TGTGCCAGCAGCCAAGATAAGCGGCTTTCGGTAGAAGCTTTCTTT.

The gene calls are TRBV7-2 and TRBJ1-2; tentatively, D is TRBD1 (6 bases). CDR3 length: 12 residues. V lost 5 bases and J 10 bases, leaving 14 bases between the germline ends. Germline V gene lookup returns CDR1 SGHTA and CDR2 FQGNSA. The CDR3 spells CASSPTGQHYTF. The CDR3 bases are TGTGCCAGCAGCCCGACCGGACAGCACTACACCTTC.

Worth noting for this clone: The same CDR3 arises from other DNA sequences in this sample as well. DNA of the CDR3: TGCGCCAGCAGCTTGGAGGGACAGGGTGGGGAAAAACTGTTTTTT. It yields the protein CASSLEGQGGEKLFF. The chain combines TRBV5-1 with TRBJ1-4; 9 bases are a match to TRBD1. V lost 0 bases to trimming and J lost 8 bases; unmatched junction nucleotides: 5. CDR1 is SGHRS and CDR2 is YFSETQ in the germline V gene. The CDR3 runs to 15 residues. Full variable domain (outside the CDR3, taken from reference TRBV5-1 and TRBJ1-4): KAGVTQTPRYLIKTRGQQVTLSCSPISGHRSVSWYQQTPGQGLQFLFEYFSETQRNKGNFPGRFSGRQFSNSRSEMNVSTLELGDSALYLCASSLEGQGGEKLFFGSGTQLSVL.

The CDR3 sequence is CASSSHRKTGDYEQYF. The CDR3 coding sequence is TGTGCCAGCAGCTCACACCGTAAGACAGGTGACTACGAGCAGTACTTC. The chain has TRBV7-9 and TRBJ2-7; D possibly corresponds to TRBD1 (6 bases). V lost 4 bases and J lost 3, with 19 bases in between. Germline CDR1 SEHNR, CDR2 FQNEAQ (reference sequence). This CDR3 is 16 amino acids long.

J is TRBJ2-1 and V is TRBV18; D remains unclear. Per germline, CDR1 KGHSH and CDR2 LQKENI. Trimming shortened V by 3 bases and J by 5 bases, and 8 bases separated the two germline ends. The CDR3 is 13 residues long. The CDR3 nucleotides are TGTGCCAGCTCACCCCTACTGGACAATGAGCAGTTCTTC. Translated, it gives CASSPLLDNEQFF.

This clone appeared a few times. This chain uses TRBV12-5 with TRBJ1-1; TRBD1 aligns across 8 bases. The CDR3 is made up of 17 amino acids. Germline-derived CDR1 and CDR2 are LGHNT and FRNRAP. Losses at the gene ends were 2 bases for V and 4 bases for J; bases not matched to a gene: 12. The CDR3 DNA reads TGTGCTAGTGGTTTGAATTATCGACAGGGGCAGACCACTGAAGCTTTCTTT. Protein: CASGLNYRQGQTTEAFF.